This T cell receptor beta chain was identified during a study of blood T cell repertoires in COVID-19. The method was immunoSEQ multiplex PCR; TCRdb's version includes in-frame clones alone and lacks a portion of them. The sample records over 350,000 clones, around 87% being singletons. With 4 bases removed from V and 2 bases from J, the gap between germline ends came to 15 bases. Germline V gives CDR1 SNHLY, CDR2 FYNNEI. The CDR3 contains 16 residues. Individuals drawn from 24 US areas were roughly 18 to 95 years old. This TCR was sampled from a woman aged 25 to 45 with acute COVID-19. The sample was PBMCs or T cells enriched from blood (not recorded which). This rearrangement joins TRBV2 to TRBJ2-4; D might be TRBD2 (6 bases). In nucleotides, the CDR3 is TGTGCCAGCAGTGTCGCGGGGTTGACGACCAAAAACATTCAGTACTTC. Its protein is CASSVAGLTTKNIQYF.